Listed here are 7 T cell receptor beta chains from one sample, sequenced in a study of T cells in tuberculosis. After thawing and overnight rest, PBMC were stained with GMM-loaded CD1B tetramer, viability dye and anti-CD3 for sorting. The lipid loaded on the CD1B tetramers was C32 glucose monomycolate from Rhodococcus equi. Data came from immunoSEQ multiplex PCR; TCRdb stores just in-frame clones and leaves some out. This table holds 85,000 to 100,000 clones, approximately 90% found once. Specimen: CD1b-GMM tetramer-negative cells sorted from PBMCs. These receptors were collected from an adult woman with latent tuberculosis.

The genes are TRBV5-1 and TRBJ1-1, with a weak D call TRBD1 (6 bases). Between the trimmed V and J ends, which lost 0 bases and 5 bases, there was a span of 20 bases. In germline, CDR1 is SGHRS, CDR2 YFSETQ. This CDR3 is built from 17 residues. CDR3 residues: CASSLGRSRIGGTEAFF. The CDR3 nucleotides are TGCGCCAGCAGCTTGGGGCGTAGTAGGATAGGGGGTACTGAAGCTTTCTTT.

This chain joins TRBV5-1 and TRBJ1-1; 8 nucleotides agree with TRBD1. Germline loops: CDR1 SGHRS, CDR2 YFSETQ. This CDR3 spans 14 amino acids. J lost 1 base, V lost 4 bases, and 3 bases had no gene match. Written as DNA, the CDR3 is TGCGCCAGCAGCCTGGGGACAGGGAACACTGAAGCTTTCTTT. It codes for CASSLGTGNTEAFF.

The chain links TRBV30 to TRBJ1-4; no firm D call. This CDR3 region has 12 residues. The V gene lost 2 bases and the J gene lost 6 bases, with 7 bases spanning the gap. Germline lookup yields CDR1 GTSNPN and CDR2 SVGIG (reference sequence). CDR3 in amino acids: CAWSLDYEKLFF. The CDR3 DNA sequence: TGTGCCTGGAGTTTGGACTATGAAAAACTGTTTTTT.

This chain joins TRBV5-6 and TRBJ1-6; 8 nucleotides match TRBD1. The CDR3 spans 16 residues. V shed 1 base and J 10 bases; nucleotides not matched to a gene: 10. Per the germline V gene, CDR1 is SGHDT and CDR2 is YYEEEE. CDR3 loop: CASSLQAGTGGSPLHF. DNA for the CDR3: TGTGCCAGCAGCTTGCAAGCCGGGACAGGAGGATCACCCCTCCACTTT.

CDR3 DNA: TGTGCCAGCAGCCCCCTAGGTGGACTTCTCTCTGGAAACACCATATATTTT. Residues: CASSPLGGLLSGNTIYF. The V gene is TRBV27, the J gene TRBJ1-3; D remains ambiguous. Trimming pared 6 bases from V and 0 bases from J, leaving 18 bases between. This CDR3 is built from 17 residues. Germline V gene data show CDR1 as MNHEY and CDR2 as SMNVEV (reference sequence).

The table lists this clone with a count of one. The chain joins TRBV10-3 to TRBJ1-6, with TRBD1 matching over 9 bases. Germline assignment: CDR1 ENHRY and CDR2 SYGVKD. CDR3 length equals 15 residues. Trimming removed 2 bases from V and 10 bases from J; junction bases left unmatched: 6. CDR3 coding DNA: TGTGCCATCAGTGAGGGAACAGGGGGCACGTCACCCCTCCACTTT. It yields the protein CAISEGTGGTSPLHF.

The V and J genes are TRBV29-1 and TRBJ1-2, with TRBD1 identical over 10 bases. CDR1 and CDR2 (germline): SQVTM, ANQGSEA. The junction had 11 bases not matched to a gene; V was cut back by 3 bases and J by 4 bases. The CDR3 length is 16 residues. CDR3 protein: CSVDKVDRGLSYGYTF. The CDR3 nucleotides are TGCAGCGTTGATAAGGTTGACAGGGGGCTAAGCTATGGCTACACCTTC.